This T cell receptor (beta chain) was captured by sequencing in a study of T cells after yellow fever vaccination. Findings and caveats of the study: When the response was secondary, it was weaker but reached its peak faster, day 5 versus 15.

Conversion of TCR transcripts into cDNA relied on 5'RACE template switching, which added a universal primer site and UMIs. MiXCR, run by TCRdb on the 5' RACE reads, gives a single entry per CDR3 protein. The sample shows 350,000 or so distinct CDR3 sequences, around 8.1% of them seen only once. The V end was cut by 0 bases, the J end by 1 base, with 7 bases between. This CDR3 has 14 amino acids. Germline CDR1 is SGHTS and CDR2 is YDEGEE. This clonotype was recorded many times. Its matching antigen is unknown. The gene calls are TRBV5-8 and TRBJ1-1; no reliable D call. The receptor was isolated from a young man who received the YFV17D yellow fever vaccine. The specimen was PBMCs, collected about 49 days after the first yellow fever vaccination. CDR3 protein: CASSLVPENTEAFF. The CDR3 DNA follows: TGTGCCAGCAGCTTGGTACCCGAGAACACTGAAGCTTTCTTT.